Listed below are T cell receptor beta chains from one sample, sequenced in a study of beta chain features in type 1 diabetes. Clones were sequenced by immunoSEQ multiplex PCR, and TCRdb holds only the in-frame ones, with some missing. The data contain a few hundred thousand clones, around 15% of them singletons. Material for sequencing was naive CD4+ T cells from blood. The receptors here all came from a man aged 30-40 years with type 1 diabetes. CDR3s include the opening cysteine and the closing phenylalanine or tryptophan. The D gene is left open where the match is weak. Rows may omit the clone size; those that give it use once, few, many or a size class.

cdr3_aa | cdr3_nt | v_call | d_call | j_call | clone_size
CASSPGTSGYEQYF | TGTGCCAGCAGCCCCGGGACTAGCGGCTACGAGCAGTACTTC | TRBV5-4 | TRBD2 | TRBJ2-7 | NA
CASSMGLAASSYNEQFF | TGTGCCAGCAGCATGGGACTAGCGGCGAGCTCCTACAATGAGCAGTTCTTC | TRBV7-9 | TRBD2 | TRBJ2-1 | few
CASRRGTSDYNEQFF | TGTGCCAGTAGGCGCGGGACTAGCGACTACAATGAGCAGTTCTTC | TRBV19 | TRBD2 | TRBJ2-1 | NA
CASSLAGTYNEQFF | TGCGCCAGCAGCTTGGCGGGAACCTACAATGAGCAGTTCTTC | TRBV5-1 | NA | TRBJ2-1 | NA
CASSFSGENTGELFF | TGTGCCAGCAGCTTTAGCGGGGAGAACACCGGGGAGCTGTTTTTT | TRBV9 | TRBD2 | TRBJ2-2 | few
CASSLDRGETQYF | TGTGCCAGCAGCTTGGACAGGGGGGAGACCCAGTACTTC | TRBV4-2 | TRBD1 | TRBJ2-5 | few
CATAPGQGKDTQYF | TGTGCCACTGCGCCGGGACAGGGTAAAGATACGCAGTATTTT | TRBV5-4 | TRBD1 | TRBJ2-3 | few
CASPPSSTIMAREYF | TGTGCCAGTCCGCCGTCGAGTACCATTATGGCACGGGAGTACTTC | TRBV28 | NA | TRBJ2-7 | NA
CASSVRGSGANVLTF | TGTGCCAGCAGCGTAAGGGGGTCTGGGGCCAACGTCCTGACTTTC | TRBV9 | NA | TRBJ2-6 | NA
CASSQEGWGRNQPQHF | TGCGCCAGCAGCCAAGAGGGTTGGGGCAGAAATCAGCCCCAGCATTTT | TRBV4-3 | NA | TRBJ1-5 | NA
CASSMGSSGGYNEQFF | TGTGCCAGTAGTATGGGGTCTAGCGGGGGCTACAATGAGCAGTTCTTC | TRBV19 | TRBD2 | TRBJ2-1 | few
CATQLDRGHGYTF | TGTGCCACCCAACTAGACAGGGGGCATGGCTACACCTTC | TRBV2 | TRBD1 | TRBJ1-2 | NA
CASRTSGYVQYF | TGTGCCAGCAGAACTTCAGGGTACGTGCAGTACTTC | TRBV28 | NA | TRBJ2-7 | few
CASSHGLAGGPNTGELFF | TGTGCCAGCAGCCATGGACTAGCGGGAGGGCCGAACACCGGGGAGCTGTTTTTT | TRBV5-4 | TRBD2 | TRBJ2-2 | NA
CASSLGLSDQETQYF | TGCGCCAGCAGCTTGGGTCTGTCGGACCAAGAGACCCAGTACTTC | TRBV5-1 | NA | TRBJ2-5 | NA
CSVGVAEAYEQYF | TGCAGCGTTGGGGTGGCGGAAGCCTACGAGCAGTACTTC | TRBV29-1 | NA | TRBJ2-7 | NA
CASSLSSGTSYEQYF | TGTGCCAGCAGTTTATCAAGCGGGACCTCCTACGAGCAGTACTTC | TRBV27 | TRBD2 | TRBJ2-7 | NA
CASSPRLAGYNEQFF | TGTGCCAGCAGCCCAAGACTAGCGGGCTACAATGAGCAGTTCTTC | TRBV7-3 | TRBD2 | TRBJ2-1 | NA
CASSLLRAVEETQYF | TGCGCCAGCAGCTTGCTCAGGGCTGTGGAAGAGACCCAGTACTTC | TRBV5-1 | NA | TRBJ2-5 | NA
CASSIPSGGKETQYF | TGTGCCAGCAGCATCCCCTCCGGGGGGAAGGAGACCCAGTACTTC | TRBV5-4 | TRBD2 | TRBJ2-5 | few
CASSVTGEINIQYF | TGTGCCAGCAGTGTGACGGGAGAGATAAACATTCAGTACTTC | TRBV28 | NA | TRBJ2-4 | few
CASSFGGPGETQYF | TGCGCCAGCAGCTTTGGGGGCCCCGGGGAGACCCAGTACTTC | TRBV5-1 | NA | TRBJ2-5 | NA
CATSDGRLTYNEQFF | TGTGCCACCAGCGACGGGAGGCTTACCTACAATGAGCAGTTCTTC | TRBV15 | TRBD2 | TRBJ2-1 | NA
CASSLHLGGNEQFF | TGCGCCAGCAGCCTCCACCTGGGGGGTAATGAGCAGTTCTTC | TRBV4-3 | NA | TRBJ2-1 | NA
CASSPTSEQYF | TGTGCCAGCTCACCTACCTCCGAGCAGTACTTC | TRBV2 | NA | TRBJ2-7 | few
CASSFGGGTTGELFF | TGTGCCAGCAGTTTCGGAGGAGGAACAACCGGGGAGCTGTTTTTT | TRBV28 | NA | TRBJ2-2 | few
CSAFGVEEQYF | TGCAGTGCTTTCGGAGTCGAGGAGCAGTACTTC | TRBV20-1 | NA | TRBJ2-7 | few
CASSTLAGGIDEQFF | TGTGCCAGCAGCACTTTAGCGGGAGGAATAGATGAGCAGTTCTTC | TRBV9 | TRBD2 | TRBJ2-1 | NA
CASSYRTAQNYGYTF | TGTGCCAGCAGCTATCGGACAGCTCAAAACTATGGCTACACCTTC | TRBV7-9 | NA | TRBJ1-2 | NA
CASSLGRSALNIQYF | TGTGCCAGCAGCTTAGGACGTTCAGCGCTAAACATTCAGTACTTC | TRBV7-9 | NA | TRBJ2-4 | few
CASSLTREFREQFF | TGTGCCAGCAGTTTAACTCGGGAGTTTAGGGAGCAGTTCTTC | TRBV27 | NA | TRBJ2-1 | NA
CASSPRTGGTEAFF | TGTGCCAGCAGCCCACGGACAGGGGGGACTGAAGCTTTCTTT | TRBV9 | TRBD1 | TRBJ1-1 | few
CASSLARGEQYF | TGTGCCAGCAGCTTAGCGCGGGGGGAGCAGTACTTC | TRBV7-9 | TRBD2 | TRBJ2-7 | few
CASSLAFGLAGVVDTQYF | TGCGCCAGCAGCTTGGCCTTTGGGCTAGCGGGAGTGGTAGATACGCAGTATTTT | TRBV5-1 | TRBD2 | TRBJ2-3 | few
CSVEVGGTSNSYEQYF | TGCAGCGTTGAAGTGGGGGGAACTTCCAACTCCTACGAGCAGTACTTC | TRBV29-1 | NA | TRBJ2-7 | few
CASSPPGQGTDTQYF | TGTGCCAGCAGTCCTCCGGGACAGGGCACAGATACGCAGTATTTT | TRBV6-6 | TRBD1 | TRBJ2-3 | NA
CASSLAGQMNQPQHF | TGCGCCAGCAGCTTGGCCGGACAGATGAATCAGCCCCAGCATTTT | TRBV5-1 | NA | TRBJ1-5 | few
CASSQDLPGLVFGEQYF | TGTGCCAGCAGCCAAGATCTCCCGGGACTAGTATTCGGCGAGCAGTACTTC | TRBV14 | TRBD2 | TRBJ2-7 | NA